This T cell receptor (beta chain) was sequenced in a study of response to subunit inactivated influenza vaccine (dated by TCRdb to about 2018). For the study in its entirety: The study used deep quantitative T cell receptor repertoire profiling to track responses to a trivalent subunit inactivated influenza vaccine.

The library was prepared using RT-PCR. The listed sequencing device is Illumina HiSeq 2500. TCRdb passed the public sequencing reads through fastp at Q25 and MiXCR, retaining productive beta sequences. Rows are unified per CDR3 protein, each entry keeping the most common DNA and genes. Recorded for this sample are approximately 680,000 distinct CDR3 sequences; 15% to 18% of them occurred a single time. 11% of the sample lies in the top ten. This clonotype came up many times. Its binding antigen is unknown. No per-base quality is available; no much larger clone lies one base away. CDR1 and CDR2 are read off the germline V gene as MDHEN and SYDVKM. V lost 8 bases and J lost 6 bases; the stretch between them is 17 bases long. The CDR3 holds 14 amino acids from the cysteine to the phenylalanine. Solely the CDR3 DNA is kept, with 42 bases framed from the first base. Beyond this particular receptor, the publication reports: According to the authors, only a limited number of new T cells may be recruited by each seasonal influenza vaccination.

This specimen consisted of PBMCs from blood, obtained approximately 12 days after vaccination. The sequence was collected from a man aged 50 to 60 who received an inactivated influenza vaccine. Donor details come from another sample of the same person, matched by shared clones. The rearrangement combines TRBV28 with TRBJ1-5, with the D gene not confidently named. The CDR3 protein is CASSWAGEVQPQHF. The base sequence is TGTGCCAGCTCTTGGGCGGGTGAAGTTCAGCCCCAGCATTTT.